The rows below give T cell receptor beta chains drawn from one sample of a study of Ad26.COV2.S vaccination and SARS-CoV-2 variants. The protocol was immunoSEQ multiplex PCR, while the TCRdb copy is restricted to in-frame clones and leaves out a portion. Here the sample spans about 480,000 clones, roughly nine tenths being singletons. The sample in question was peripheral blood, obtained in a trial of Ad26.COV2.S vaccine versus placebo. These receptors came from a person aged 18-65 years who received the Ad26.COV2.S COVID-19 vaccine or a placebo. Both conserved end residues are part of each CDR3. A D gene is named only where the DNA matches it firmly. A clone size is listed for some rows: how often the clone was seen (once, few, many), or a class if it is expanded.

d_gene	len	abundance	v_gene	j_gene	CDR3nt	CDR3aa
TRBD1	15	once	TRBV19	TRBJ1-1	TGTGCCAGTACCCAAGGGACAGTCCCTGCGACTGAAGCTTTCTTT	CASTQGTVPATEAFF
-	15	few	TRBV5-1	TRBJ2-2	TGCGCCAGCAGCCCGGGACATGGGAACACCGGGGAGCTGTTTTTT	CASSPGHGNTGELFF
-	11	-	TRBV30	TRBJ1-2	TGTGCCTGGATGCTATCGCCGGGCTACACCTTC	CAWMLSPGYTF
TRBD1	15	once	TRBV15	TRBJ1-3	TGTGCCACCAGCAGAGATGGACAGGAAGGAAACACCATATATTTT	CATSRDGQEGNTIYF
-	13	-	TRBV7-9	TRBJ1-2	TGTGCCAGCAGCTTAGGGACCAACTTTGGCTACACCTTC	CASSLGTNFGYTF
TRBD1	16	-	TRBV5-1	TRBJ2-2	TGCGCCAGCAGCTTGGACCAGGGGGCCTTCCCCGGGGAGCTGTTTTTT	CASSLDQGAFPGELFF
TRBD1	13	-	TRBV25-1	TRBJ1-4	TGTGCCAGCAAGACAGGGTTTAATGAAAAACTGTTTTTT	CASKTGFNEKLFF
TRBD1	15	-	TRBV2	TRBJ1-6	TGTGCCAGCAGCCCAACGGGACAGGGAAATTCACCCCTCCACTTT	CASSPTGQGNSPLHF
-	13	few	TRBV7-2	TRBJ2-5	TGTGCCAGCAGCCCAAGACTCGCGTTTGTGCAGTACTTC	CASSPRLAFVQYF
TRBD1	15	once	TRBV4-3	TRBJ2-3	TGCGCCAGCAGCCAAGATGGACAGGGGACAGATACGCAGTATTTT	CASSQDGQGTDTQYF
-	14	-	TRBV7-3	TRBJ2-1	TGTGCCAGCAGCTTAGGAAACGGACACAATGAGCAGTTCTTC	CASSLGNGHNEQFF
TRBD1	13	once	TRBV3-1/TRBV3-2	TRBJ1-2	TGTGCCAGCAGCCAACCAGGGGGCAATGGCTACACCTTC	CASSQPGGNGYTF
-	12	-	TRBV6-2/TRBV6-3	TRBJ1-1	TGTGCCAGCAGCAACTTTCGCACTGAAGCTTTCTTT	CASSNFRTEAFF
TRBD2	14	-	TRBV30	TRBJ2-1	TGTGCCTGGAGTCCTAGCGGGAGGGGGATTGAGCAGTTCTTC	CAWSPSGRGIEQFF
-	14	once	TRBV7-8	TRBJ2-1	TGTGCCAGCAGCTCTAGTAATGGAGGGGGTGAGCAGTTCTTC	CASSSSNGGGEQFF
-	15	-	TRBV10-3	TRBJ2-2	TGTGCCATCAGTGCCATGGGTTTAGCGACCGGGGAGCTGTTTTTT	CAISAMGLATGELFF
-	15	-	TRBV4-2	TRBJ2-5	TGTGCCAGCAGCCAAGCGGCAGGGTCTGGAGAGACCCAGTACTTC	CASSQAAGSGETQYF
TRBD2	14	-	TRBV16	TRBJ2-3	TGTGCCAGCAGCCCACGTGCGGGAGCAGATACGCAGTATTTT	CASSPRAGADTQYF
-	13	-	TRBV30	TRBJ1-3	TGTGCCTGGAGCCGGGACACTGGAAACACCATATATTTT	CAWSRDTGNTIYF
TRBD2	15	-	TRBV11-2	TRBJ2-7	TGTGCCAGCAGCTTAGGGGCGGGAGTGCCCTACGAGCAGTACTTC	CASSLGAGVPYEQYF
TRBD2	16	once	TRBV7-2	TRBJ2-1	TGTGCCAGCAGGATAGGACTAGCGGGGATCTACAATGAGCAGTTCTTC	CASRIGLAGIYNEQFF
-	13	-	TRBV12-3/TRBV12-4	TRBJ2-5	TGTGCCAGCAGTTTGGTGTCACAAGAGACCCAGTACTTC	CASSLVSQETQYF
-	13	-	TRBV4-3	TRBJ2-3	TGCGCCAGCAGCCAAGCCCTAAGCGATACGCAGTATTTT	CASSQALSDTQYF
TRBD1	13	-	TRBV28	TRBJ1-2	TGTGCCAGCAACGACAGGGGGCGCAGGGGCTACACCTTC	CASNDRGRRGYTF
-	12	-	TRBV3-1/TRBV3-2	TRBJ1-2	TGTGCCAGCAGCCAAGAACGGGGGGGCTACACCTTC	CASSQERGGYTF
TRBD2	15	-	TRBV7-2	TRBJ2-1	TGTGCCAGCAGCTTATTTGGGGACTACGGCAATGAGCAGTTCTTC	CASSLFGDYGNEQFF
-	17	-	TRBV19	TRBJ1-1	TGTGCCAGTAGTGGAGAGGGACGGGGTATCGTGGCCACTGAAGCTTTCTTT	CASSGEGRGIVATEAFF
-	14	-	TRBV14	TRBJ2-7	TGTGCCCGTACGAGTAGGCTTTTGGGGTACGAGCAGTACTTC	CARTSRLLGYEQYF
-	13	-	TRBV28	TRBJ2-5	TGTGCCAGCAGTTTATCCGTGGTCGAGACCCAGTACTTC	CASSLSVVETQYF
-	13	-	TRBV1	TRBJ2-2	TGCACCAGCAGGCCGACTAGCGGGAGGGAGCTGTTTTTT	CTSRPTSGRELFF
TRBD1	15	-	TRBV28	TRBJ1-4	TGTGCCAGCAGTTCAAACAGGGGACATAATGAAAAACTGTTTTTT	CASSSNRGHNEKLFF
-	14	once	TRBV7-2	TRBJ1-2	TGTGCCAGCAGCTTAGCAGGCGAAGAAGGTGGCTACACCTTC	CASSLAGEEGGYTF